One sample yielded the 28 T cell receptor beta chains listed below, sequenced in a study of cytomegalovirus exposure and HLA in healthy donors. The PCR was carried out with 60 Vbeta primers and 13 Jbeta primers. The assay was immunoSEQ multiplex PCR, and TCRdb's table has in-frame clones only and misses some. Of roughly 170,000 clones in the sample, approximately 82% were seen once. Sequenced: PBMCs. The receptors come from a girl aged 2 to 10 in good health and CMV-seropositive.

J is TRBJ2-3 and V is TRBV5-1; 12 bases agree with TRBD2. Germline assignment: CDR1 SGHRS and CDR2 YFSETQ. This CDR3 spans 17 amino acids. V was clipped by 0 bases and J by 5 bases; unmatched bases: 7. This CDR3 is CASSLVPSGGAGDTQYF. CDR3 DNA: TGCGCCAGCAGCTTGGTTCCTAGCGGGGGGGCCGGAGATACGCAGTATTTT.

The chain employs TRBV10-3 and TRBJ2-1; D gene uncertain. There are 11 residues in the CDR3. The germline gives CDR1 ENHRY, CDR2 SYGVKD. Trimming took 9 bases from V and 8 from J, leaving 11 bases between them. The CDR3 DNA reads as TGTGCCATGACGTATCGGGATGAGCAGTTCTTC. Its translation is CAMTYRDEQFF.

The rearrangement uses TRBV30 and TRBJ2-4; D remains ambiguous. Trimming took off 5 bases at V and 1 base at J, with 9 bases between the two ends. The germline V gene has CDR1 GTSNPN and CDR2 SVGIG (reference sequence). The CDR3 contains 13 residues. The DNA for the CDR3 is TGTGCCTGGGACGGGTGGGCCAAAAACATTCAGTACTTC. This encodes CAWDGWAKNIQYF.

The V and J genes are TRBV7-3 and TRBJ2-3; possible D gene TRBD1, 5 bases. The CDR3 runs to 14 residues. From germline, CDR1 is SGHTA and CDR2 FQGTGA. The V and J ends lost 3 bases and 2 bases respectively, with 9 bases between them. The CDR3 DNA is TGTGCCAGCAGCTTTAGACAGCCCACAGATACGCAGTATTTT. This encodes CASSFRQPTDTQYF.

This sequence joins TRBV11-2 and TRBJ1-1; tentatively, D is TRBD1 (6 bases). The CDR3 spans 15 residues. Per germline, CDR1 SGHAT and CDR2 FQNNGV. With 2 bases removed from V and 4 bases from J, the gap between germline ends came to 14 bases. The CDR3 loop is CASSLWGGASTEAFF. The CDR3 DNA is TGTGCCAGCAGCTTATGGGGGGGCGCAAGCACTGAAGCTTTCTTT.

The chain recombines TRBV30 with TRBJ1-2; 8 nucleotides align to TRBD1. The CDR3 is made up of 16 amino acids. The junction had 12 bases not matched to a gene; V was cut back by 1 base and J by 5 bases. In germline, CDR1 is GTSNPN, CDR2 SVGIG (reference sequence). CDR3 amino acids: CAWSEGDRPHPYGYTF. The CDR3 DNA reads TGTGCCTGGAGTGAGGGGGACAGGCCCCATCCTTATGGCTACACCTTC. Looking up the rest from reference TRBV30 and TRBJ1-2 gives the full variable domain: SQTIHQWPATLVQPVGSPLSLECTVEGTSNPNLYWYRQAAGRGLQLLFYSVGIGQISSEVPQNLSASRPQDRQFILSSKKLLLSDSGFYLCAWSEGDRPHPYGYTFGSGTRLTVV.

The J gene is TRBJ1-3, the V gene TRBV5-1, with no clear D. V gave up 3 bases and J gave up 0 bases, with 7 bases separating them. In germline, CDR1 is SGHRS, CDR2 YFSETQ. The CDR3 has 14 amino acids. The CDR3 DNA is TGCGCCAGCAGCTCGGAGAGCTCTGGAAACACCATATATTTT. Its translation is CASSSESSGNTIYF.

Here the CDR3 DNA reads TGTGCCAGCAGCCGCGAGCGGGGGGGGCCCTACGAGCAGTACTTC. Residues: CASSRERGGPYEQYF. The chain employs TRBV6-5 and TRBJ2-7; 10 bases agree with TRBD2. V lost 6 bases and J lost 2; bases outside the gene matches: 7. The CDR3 totals 15 residues. CDR1 is MNHEY and CDR2 is SVGAGI in the germline V gene.

This clone was counted once. The rearrangement joins TRBV10-3 to TRBJ2-7; 7 bases are a match to TRBD2. The trim removed 7 bases at V and 6 bases at J, leaving 9 bases unmatched. CDR3 size: 13 residues. From germline, CDR1 is ENHRY and CDR2 SYGVKD. CDR3 DNA: TGTGCCATCAAAGACGGGAGGTGGAGCGAGCAGTACTTC. Translated, it gives CAIKDGRWSEQYF.

The V call is TRBV5-4, the J call TRBJ1-2; 7 bases are shared with TRBD1. CDR1 and CDR2 from the germline V gene are SGHNT and YYREEE (reference sequence). After removal of 4 bases from V and 3 bases from J, the junction contained 6 bases not matched to a gene. CDR3 size: 14 residues. The CDR3 spells CASSPGQDHYGYTF. The CDR3 coding sequence is TGTGCCAGCAGCCCCGGACAGGATCACTATGGCTACACCTTC.

This chain joins TRBV6-6 and TRBJ2-7, with TRBD1 matching 9 bases. Germline loops: CDR1 MNHNY, CDR2 SVGAGI (reference sequence). The V gene end was trimmed by 6 bases and the J gene end by 5 bases; junction bases not matched to a gene: 8. The CDR3 is made up of 14 amino acids. The CDR3 region has the DNA TGTGCCAGCAGGAAGGACAGGGGATCGAACGAGCAGTACTTC. It codes for CASRKDRGSNEQYF.

This clone was seen once. The CDR3 sequence: CASTLDRGLYGYTF. The CDR3 bases are TGTGCCAGCACCCTTGACAGGGGGCTCTATGGCTACACCTTC. The chain couples TRBV6-1 to TRBJ1-2; 10 nucleotides match TRBD1. This CDR3 is 14 amino acids long. Germline trimming cut 7 bases from V and 4 bases from J; bases unmatched to any gene: 6. Germline V gene data show CDR1 as MNHNS and CDR2 as SASEGT.

The V call is TRBV10-3, the J call TRBJ2-1, with 9 bases fitting TRBD2. With 3 bases clipped from V and 9 bases from J, the junction kept 9 bases outside the gene matches. The CDR3 is made up of 15 amino acids. Germline V lookup: CDR1 ENHRY, CDR2 SYGVKD. The CDR3 DNA sequence: TGTGCCATCAGTGATGTCGCGGGAGGGCCCAGTGAGCAGTTCTTC. This sequence encodes CAISDVAGGPSEQFF.

The chain employs TRBV11-2 and TRBJ1-1; maybe TRBD1 (5 bases). This CDR3 region has 16 residues. Germline CDR1 and CDR2: SGHAT and FQNNGV. Trimming stripped 4 bases from V and 6 bases from J, with 21 bases between. The CDR3: CASSSIKQAEIPEAFF. CDR3 DNA: TGTGCCAGCAGCTCCATAAAACAGGCGGAGATCCCTGAAGCTTTCTTT.

The genes are TRBV10-3 and TRBJ2-7; D uncertain. The CDR3 totals 11 residues. The ends were cut back, 3 bases at V and 3 bases at J, with 3 bases in the middle. Germline CDR1 reads ENHRY; CDR2 reads SYGVKD. CDR3 bases: TGTGCCATCAGTGACAGCTACGAGCAGTACTTC. It is translated as CAISDSYEQYF.

The chain carries TRBV28 and TRBJ2-5; D is unresolved. The closer fit of TRBJ2-7 to the DNA end suggests the J call may be wrong. The CDR3 contains 14 residues. Germline loops: CDR1 MDHEN, CDR2 SYDVKM. As DNA, the CDR3 is TGTGCCAGCAGTCCGCTGAGGAGCTCCTACGAGCAGTACTTC. It translates to CASSPLRSSYEQYF.

The chain couples TRBV10-3 to TRBJ2-4; perhaps TRBD2 as D (5 bases). The CDR3 is made up of 17 amino acids. V was pared by 3 bases and J by 0 bases, with 15 bases between. Germline CDR1 and CDR2: ENHRY and SYGVKD. CDR3 sequence reads: CAISDGRLAGAKNIQYF. The CDR3 DNA is TGTGCCATCAGTGATGGTCGACTCGCGGGAGCCAAAAACATTCAGTACTTC.

This chain links TRBV27 with TRBJ2-7; 9 bases are a match to TRBD1. Trimming took 4 bases from V and 5 from J; bases not matched to a gene: 9. Germline CDR1 MNHEY, CDR2 SMNVEV (reference sequence). This CDR3 is built from 15 residues. In nucleotides, the CDR3 is TGTGCCAGCAGTTCCGGGACAGGGATTTTAGACGAGCAGTACTTC. Its translation: CASSSGTGILDEQYF.

The chain recombines TRBV27 with TRBJ2-3; D gene ambiguous. In germline, CDR1 is MNHEY, CDR2 SMNVEV (reference sequence). Trimming shortened V by 10 bases and J by 3 bases, and 17 bases separated the two germline ends. The length of the CDR3 is 14 residues. In DNA, the CDR3 is TGTGCCACCGAACCCAGCGCCGGGACAGATACGCAGTATTTT. This gives the protein CATEPSAGTDTQYF.

V usage is TRBV9 and J usage is TRBJ2-1, with TRBD2 identical over 10 bases. Germline lookup yields CDR1 SGDLS and CDR2 YYNGEE. The junction had 3 bases not matched to a gene; V was cut back by 3 bases and J by 6 bases. The CDR3 totals 14 residues. The CDR3, as DNA: TGTGCCAGCAGCGAGAGCGGGAGGGTCAATGAGCAGTTCTTC. It specifies CASSESGRVNEQFF.

The chain recombines TRBV28 with TRBJ1-4; a weak D match, TRBD1 (5 bases). Trimming left V 5 bases short and J 2 bases short, with 12 bases between. CDR3 length equals 15 residues. Looked up from germline, CDR1 is MDHEN and CDR2 is SYDVKM. The CDR3 sequence is CASSVPGGTNEKLFF. The CDR3 nucleotides read TGTGCCAGCAGTGTCCCGGGGGGTACTAATGAAAAACTGTTTTTT.

This chain uses TRBV2 with TRBJ2-1; TRBD1 might be the D (5 bases). The germline CDR1 and CDR2 sequences are SNHLY and FYNNEI. The CDR3 consists of 14 residues. V dropped 6 bases and J dropped 1 base, with 10 bases sitting between them. CDR3 coding DNA: TGTGCCAGCAGCGCGACAGAATCCTACAATGAGCAGTTCTTC. Translating gives CASSATESYNEQFF.

The V call is TRBV19, the J call TRBJ1-2, with 7 bases fitting TRBD1. Germline-derived CDR1 and CDR2 are LNHDA and SQIVND (reference sequence). Trimming took 4 bases from V and 3 from J; bases not matched to a gene: 5. This CDR3 contains 14 residues. The CDR3 protein is CASSRGGFDYGYTF. CDR3 bases: TGTGCCAGTAGTAGAGGGGGCTTCGACTATGGCTACACCTTC.

This CDR3 reads CAISRGEGDTDTQYF. CDR3 in DNA: TGTGCCATCAGCAGGGGAGAGGGGGACACAGATACGCAGTATTTT. V usage is TRBV10-3 and J usage is TRBJ2-3; weak D call: TRBD1 (6 bases). Germline CDR1 ENHRY, CDR2 SYGVKD. V lost 6 bases and J lost 2, with 15 bases in between. This CDR3 has 15 residues.

The rearrangement links TRBV10-3 to TRBJ2-7; TRBD1 agrees at 8 bases. The CDR3 is 12 amino acids. Germline assignment: CDR1 ENHRY and CDR2 SYGVKD. V lost 10 bases, J lost 0 bases, and 2 bases stayed unmatched. The DNA for the CDR3 is TGTGCCAGTACAGGGGGCTCCTACGAGCAGTACTTC. The encoded protein is CASTGGSYEQYF.

This chain connects TRBV6-1 to TRBJ2-7; 9 bases agree with TRBD2. V was clipped by 3 bases and J by 1 base; unmatched bases: 4. Germline CDR1 reads MNHNS; CDR2 reads SASEGT. The CDR3 is made up of 15 amino acids. CDR3 coding DNA: TGTGCCAGCAGTGAGCAGCGGGAGGCTTCCTACGAGCAGTACTTC. Translated: CASSEQREASYEQYF.

This clone was observed a few times. J is TRBJ2-7 and V is TRBV6-5, with D perhaps TRBD1 (6 bases). This CDR3 is 13 amino acids long. Germline CDR1 MNHEY, CDR2 SVGAGI. Trimming stripped 5 bases from V and 0 bases from J, with 8 bases between. In DNA, the CDR3 is TGTGCCAGCAGTCACAGGGTCTCCTACGAGCAGTACTTC. It codes for CASSHRVSYEQYF.

This sequence joins TRBV7-3 and TRBJ2-2, with D tentatively TRBD1 (6 bases). V lost 5 bases and J 2 bases, leaving 15 bases between the germline ends. Germline CDR1 is SGHTA and CDR2 is FQGTGA. The CDR3 has 16 amino acids. For the CDR3, the DNA is TGTGCCAGCAGCCCGTCCGGGACACGAAACACCGGGGAGCTGTTTTTT. It is translated as CASSPSGTRNTGELFF.